Listed here are 27 T cell receptor beta chains from one sample, sequenced in a study of blood T cell repertoires in COVID-19. Produced via immunoSEQ multiplex PCR; TCRdb's table is partial and in-frame only. Here the sample spans some 170,000 clones, roughly 80% being singletons. Sequencing used peripheral blood. These receptors were obtained from a woman older than 75 with acute or convalescent COVID-19.

There are a few counts of this clone. In DNA, the CDR3 is TGCAGCGTTGTTCTAGTATCACACCGAAATGAGCAGTTCTTC. This gives the protein CSVVLVSHRNEQFF. The chain employs TRBV29-1 and TRBJ2-1, with D uncertain. CDR1 is SQVTM, CDR2 ANQGSEA, per germline. The length of the CDR3 is 14 residues. V was trimmed by 4 bases and J by 7 bases, leaving 17 bases between them.

CDR3 sequence (DNA): TGTGCCAGCAGTGTCACAGACTATGGCTACACCTTC. Translation gives CASSVTDYGYTF. The V call is TRBV2, the J call TRBJ1-2; no firm D call. The CDR3 sequence is 12 residues long. The V and J ends lost 4 bases and 3 bases respectively, with 6 bases between them. CDR1 SNHLY and CDR2 FYNNEI come from the germline V gene.

J is TRBJ1-2 and V is TRBV29-1; TRBD1 matches at 7 bases. V was clipped by 4 bases and J by 0 bases; unmatched bases: 5. Germline loops: CDR1 SQVTM, CDR2 ANQGSEA. The CDR3 has 14 residues. The CDR3 region is CSVGDRNTNYGYTF. DNA of the CDR3: TGCAGCGTTGGGGACAGAAACACTAACTATGGCTACACCTTC.

The chain links TRBV29-1 to TRBJ1-2; possibly TRBD1 for D (5 bases). CDR3 length: 13 amino acids. CDR1 and CDR2 (germline): SQVTM, ANQGSEA. V lost 2 bases and J 3 bases, leaving 10 bases between the germline ends. The CDR3 nucleotides read TGCAGCGTTGAAACAGGATACCACTATGGCTACACCTTC. Its protein is CSVETGYHYGYTF. Full variable domain (rest looked up from reference TRBV29-1 and TRBJ1-2): SAVISQKPSRDICQRGTSLTIQCQVDSQVTMMFWYRQQPGQSLTLIATANQGSEATYESGFVIDKFPISRPNLTFSTLTVSNMSPEDSSIYLCSVETGYHYGYTFGSGTRLTVV.

The chain couples TRBV5-1 to TRBJ2-7, with D perhaps TRBD2 (5 bases). V gave up 6 bases and J gave up 7 bases, with 14 bases separating them. This CDR3 has 12 residues. Germline V lookup: CDR1 SGHRS, CDR2 YFSETQ. As DNA, the CDR3 is TGCGCCAGCACCTTAGGAGGTGGGGAGCAGTACTTC. Translation: CASTLGGGEQYF. The entire variable domain, with the rest obtained from reference TRBV5-1 and TRBJ2-7, is as follows: KAGVTQTPRYLIKTRGQQVTLSCSPISGHRSVSWYQQTPGQGLQFLFEYFSETQRNKGNFPGRFSGRQFSNSRSEMNVSTLELGDSALYLCASTLGGGEQYFGPGTRLTVT.

The rearrangement links TRBV5-1 to TRBJ2-3; D uncertain. V was clipped by 2 bases and J by 1 base, with 8 bases between them. CDR3 size: 14 residues. CDR1 SGHRS and CDR2 YFSETQ come from the germline V gene. This CDR3 reads CASSFQAGTDTQYF. The CDR3 DNA is TGCGCCAGCAGCTTTCAGGCCGGCACAGATACGCAGTATTTT.

In its sample, this clone was seen once. The chain links TRBV25-1 to TRBJ2-3; D might be TRBD1 (6 bases). V lost 2 bases and J lost 1, with 16 bases in between. Germline values: CDR1 MGHDK, CDR2 SYGVNS. There are 17 residues in the CDR3. The CDR3 coding sequence is TGTGCCAGCAGTGAAAGGAGCCGGGACACCGGCACAGATACGCAGTATTTT. Translating it yields CASSERSRDTGTDTQYF. Combining the CDR3 with reference TRBV25-1 and TRBJ2-3 gives the whole variable domain EADIYQTPRYLVIGTGKKITLECSQTMGHDKMYWYQQDPGMELHLIHYSYGVNSTEKGDLSSESTVSRIRTEHFPLTLESARPSHTSQYLCASSERSRDTGTDTQYFGPGTRLTVL.

This chain uses TRBV29-1 with TRBJ2-6; D not resolved. This CDR3 spans 12 amino acids. Trimming shortened V by 5 bases and J by 4 bases, and 6 bases separated the two germline ends. Looked up from germline, CDR1 is SQVTM and CDR2 is ANQGSEA. This CDR3 reads CSVQQGANVLTF. In DNA, the CDR3 is TGCAGCGTTCAACAGGGGGCCAACGTCCTGACTTTC.

The chain couples TRBV3-1 (or the pseudogene TRBV3-2) to TRBJ1-5; TRBD1 might be the D (5 bases). This CDR3 is 15 amino acids long. Germline CDR1 and CDR2: LGHDT and YNNKEL (reference sequence). Trimming cost V 1 base and J 3 bases, with 10 bases left between them. CDR3: CASSQGGRDNQPQHF. The CDR3 nucleotides read TGTGCCAGCAGCCAAGGGGGGAGGGACAATCAGCCCCAGCATTTT.

The V call is TRBV5-1, the J call TRBJ2-4; no definite D call. The CDR3 runs 13 residues. From germline, CDR1 is SGHRS and CDR2 YFSETQ. V lost 2 bases to trimming and J lost 8 bases, with 11 bases between them. CDR3 coding DNA: TGCGCCAGCAGCTTCGGCAGTGCGGACATTCAGTACTTC. Amino acids: CASSFGSADIQYF.

The rearrangement joins TRBV18 to TRBJ2-7, with 7 bases lining up with TRBD1. CDR3 length: 13 residues. V was clipped by 3 bases and J by 4 bases; unmatched bases: 3. Germline V gene data show CDR1 as KGHSH and CDR2 as LQKENI. CDR3 sequence: CASSPGTVYEQYF. The CDR3 bases are TGTGCCAGCTCACCCGGGACAGTATACGAGCAGTACTTC.

This CDR3 reads CASSSDPVTVEKLFF. The CDR3 DNA reads TGCGCCAGCAGCTCAGATCCCGTGACAGTTGAAAAACTGTTTTTT. The chain carries TRBV5-1 and TRBJ1-4; tentatively, D is TRBD1 (5 bases). V was cut by 3 bases and J by 7 bases, with 16 bases left in between. The CDR3 has 15 residues. Germline CDR1 and CDR2: SGHRS and YFSETQ. Supplemented by reference TRBV5-1 and TRBJ1-4, the full variable domain reads KAGVTQTPRYLIKTRGQQVTLSCSPISGHRSVSWYQQTPGQGLQFLFEYFSETQRNKGNFPGRFSGRQFSNSRSEMNVSTLELGDSALYLCASSSDPVTVEKLFFGSGTQLSVL.

V gene TRBV2 combines with J gene TRBJ2-7; tentative D call: TRBD1 (6 bases). Trimming stripped 3 bases from V and 5 bases from J, with 11 bases between. Germline CDR1 SNHLY, CDR2 FYNNEI. The CDR3 covers 13 residues. CDR3 DNA: TGTGCCAGCAGTGATGGGACACTAAACGAGCAGTACTTC. Translated, it gives CASSDGTLNEQYF.

The chain uses TRBV19 and TRBJ2-5, with TRBD1 matching over 7 bases. V gave up 3 bases and J gave up 2 bases; unmatched junction bases: 6. Germline V gives CDR1 LNHDA, CDR2 SQIVND (reference sequence). The CDR3 has 15 amino acids. The CDR3 region is CASSMSQTGQETQYF. In nucleotides, the CDR3 is TGTGCCAGTAGTATGTCCCAGACAGGGCAAGAGACCCAGTACTTC.

V and J are TRBV19 and TRBJ2-3, with 9 bases matching TRBD2. Germline assignment: CDR1 LNHDA and CDR2 SQIVND (reference sequence). The junction had 5 bases not matched to a gene; V was cut back by 7 bases and J by 0 bases. The CDR3 spans 15 residues. The DNA for the CDR3 is TGTGCCAGTAACCCTAGCGGGATCAGCACAGATACGCAGTATTTT. Translating gives CASNPSGISTDTQYF.

Concerning this clone: This likely comes from a read error, as the CDR3 has no conserved phenylalanine or tryptophan at its end. It is unclear where the CDR3 begins or ends on the DNA, so no DNA is shown, and the CDR3 is as TCRdb lists it. The chain links TRBV9 to TRBJ1-2; whether TRBD1, the table's D call, matches the DNA was not checked. The germline V gene has CDR1 SGDLS and CDR2 YYNGEE. A total of 9 residues make up the CDR3, ends included. CDR3 residues: CASNLGVIV.

V usage is TRBV19 and J usage is TRBJ1-1, with 7 nucleotides matching TRBD1. Germline CDR1 reads LNHDA; CDR2 reads SQIVND (reference sequence). This CDR3 comprises 15 residues. The V segment lost 6 bases and the J segment 6 bases; nucleotides outside the gene matches: 13. The CDR3 nucleotides read TGTGCCAGTAGCCGCGACAGGGCGACAATCTCTGAAGCTTTCTTT. Protein sequence: CASSRDRATISEAFF. The whole variable domain, filled in from reference TRBV19 and TRBJ1-1, reads DGGITQSPKYLFRKEGQNVTLSCEQNLNHDAMYWYRQDPGQGLRLIYYSQIVNDFQKGDIAEGYSVSREKKESFPLTVTSAQKNPTAFYLCASSRDRATISEAFFGQGTRLTVV.

DNA of the CDR3: TGTGCCAGCAGTCCGGGTCCCGACCTCTTCTACGAGCAGTACTTC. Translation: CASSPGPDLFYEQYF. The chain employs TRBV7-2 and TRBJ2-7; D call uncertain. Trimming pared 6 bases from V and 3 bases from J, leaving 18 bases between. The CDR3 is made up of 15 amino acids. Germline CDR1 is SGHTA and CDR2 is FQGNSA.

This chain joins TRBV27 and TRBJ1-1; D is uncertain. This CDR3 has 14 amino acids. Germline loops: CDR1 MNHEY, CDR2 SMNVEV (reference sequence). V lost 5 bases, J lost 1 base, and 11 bases lay in between. CDR3 bases: TGTGCCAGCAGTCGATGGGCGAGGAACACTGAAGCTTTCTTT. Residues: CASSRWARNTEAFF.

In DNA, the CDR3 is TGTGCCAGCAGCTTATTAAGGGGGGGCGAGCAGTACTTC. Amino acid sequence: CASSLLRGGEQYF. V usage is TRBV7-2 and J usage is TRBJ2-7, with D perhaps TRBD2 (7 bases). The germline V gene has CDR1 SGHTA and CDR2 FQGNSA. The CDR3 sequence is 13 residues long. V lost 2 bases and J lost 6, with 11 bases in between.

V is TRBV7-9 and J is TRBJ1-4; TRBD1 matches 9 bases. Germline V lookup: CDR1 SEHNR, CDR2 FQNEAQ (reference sequence). The CDR3 has 14 residues. J gave up 7 bases and V 5 bases, and 5 bases lay outside the gene matches. The CDR3 here is CASSRGQGGEKLFF. CDR3 DNA sequence: TGTGCCAGCAGCCGGGGACAGGGTGGTGAAAAACTGTTTTTT.

This clone was counted between two and nine times. This sequence joins TRBV9 and TRBJ2-3; TRBD1 might be the D (5 bases). CDR1 and CDR2 from the germline V gene are SGDLS and YYNGEE. The length of the CDR3 is 16 residues. V lost 0 bases and J lost 4, with 15 bases in between. In DNA form, the CDR3 reads TGTGCCAGCAGCGTAGATTTAGGCAGGGTGGCAGATACGCAGTATTTT. Translating it yields CASSVDLGRVADTQYF.

This chain links TRBV3-1 (or the pseudogene TRBV3-2) with TRBJ2-7; 8 bases agree with TRBD2. This CDR3 spans 16 amino acids. Germline CDR1 and CDR2: LGHDT and YNNKEL (reference sequence). The trim removed 1 base at V and 2 bases at J, leaving 7 bases unmatched. CDR3 protein: CASSQASGGKPYEQYF. CDR3 sequence (DNA): TGTGCCAGCAGCCAAGCCAGCGGGGGAAAACCCTACGAGCAGTACTTC.

This clone was detected a few times. The rearrangement links TRBV3-1 (or the pseudogene TRBV3-2) to TRBJ2-1; TRBD2 agrees at 10 bases. Losses at the gene ends were 6 bases for V and 10 bases for J; bases not matched to a gene: 3. The germline CDR1 and CDR2 sequences are LGHDT and YNNKEL (reference sequence). The length of the CDR3 is 12 residues. The CDR3 nucleotides are TGTGCCAGCAGGGAGACTAGCGGGGAGCAGTTCTTC. Its translation is CASRETSGEQFF.

This clone was seen a single time. The V call is TRBV6-4, the J call TRBJ2-1, with D perhaps TRBD1 (6 bases). The length of the CDR3 is 16 residues. V gave up 4 bases and J gave up 10 bases, with 23 bases separating them. The germline CDR1 and CDR2 sequences are MRHNA and SNTAGT. The CDR3 nucleotides are TGTGCCAGCAGTGGCGAACTCGGGACAAGGACGTCCGAGCAGTTCTTC. It is translated as CASSGELGTRTSEQFF.

This clone was counted once. This chain uses TRBV3-1 (or the pseudogene TRBV3-2) with TRBJ2-7; D is unclear. This CDR3 comprises 15 residues. Trimming removed 0 bases from V and 0 bases from J, with 9 bases in between. CDR1 and CDR2 (germline): LGHDT, YNNKEL (reference sequence). CDR3 loop: CASSQDASSSYEQYF. CDR3 nucleotides: TGTGCCAGCAGCCAAGACGCCTCGAGCTCCTACGAGCAGTACTTC.

V usage is TRBV9 and J usage is TRBJ2-3; tentatively, D is TRBD2 (5 bases). The CDR3 is 14 amino acids. Germline V gene sequence: CDR1 SGDLS, CDR2 YYNGEE. Trimming pared 0 bases from V and 6 bases from J, leaving 11 bases between. The CDR3 here is CASSVVGAPDTQYF. The CDR3 DNA follows: TGTGCCAGCAGCGTAGTGGGAGCCCCGGATACGCAGTATTTT.